The clone carrying this T cell receptor (beta chain) was detected a few times. Its antigen is undetermined. The data originate from a study of T-cell reconstitution after alpha-beta-depleted transplantation in children. A TCRbeta library incorporating unique molecular identifiers was prepared. One entry per CDR3 protein results from TCRdb running MiXCR on the PCR reads. The sample contains a few hundred thousand distinct CDR3 sequences, 25% to 30% of which appear only once. Study results and caveats: It was reported that alpha-beta T cells came from several hundred expanded graft clones (about two months after transplant). Among T cells one year after transplant, newly produced cells accounted for most counts and diversity.

V dropped 1 base and J dropped 2 bases, with 13 bases sitting between them. Looked up from germline, CDR1 is SGHRS and CDR2 is YFSETQ. CDR3 length: 16 amino acids. The specimen comprised PBMCs, sampled before TCRalphabeta/CD19-depleted stem cell transplant. This sequence was found in a boy under two years old with Wiskott-Aldrich syndrome, due to receive a stem cell transplant. This chain joins TRBV5-1 and TRBJ2-1, with D possibly called TRBD1 or TRBD2 (5 bases each). The CDR3 bases are TGCGCCAGCAGCTTGAGGGGAGAGAGCCCCTACAATGAGCAGTTCTTC. This gives the protein CASSLRGESPYNEQFF.